This entry describes one T cell receptor beta chain. This sample was included in a study of blood T cell repertoires in COVID-19. About the study: T cells, B-cell-depleted T cells, or PBMCs supplied cDNA or gDNA.

The CDR3 runs 14 residues. The germline V gene has CDR1 LGHDT and CDR2 YNNKEL (reference sequence). Losses at the gene ends were 2 bases for V and 6 bases for J; bases not matched to a gene: 6. Study processing details: It was from reference gene primer amplification that nucleated cell counts were estimated. This table comes from immunoSEQ multiplex PCR, and its TCRdb copy is limited to in-frame clones, with some not included. V, J and clone size are taken as reported in that table, and D and trimming were inferred from the DNA itself. The data contain about 290,000 clones, around 90% of them seen just once; the ten biggest clones take up 1.5% to 2%. Participants spanned ages about 18 to 95 years and resided in 20 to 30 US areas.

Source material: PBMCs or T cells enriched from blood (not recorded which). V usage is TRBV3-1 (or the pseudogene TRBV3-2) and J usage is TRBJ1-1, with 7 bases aligning to TRBD1. This receptor was obtained from a middle-aged woman who had recovered from COVID-19. The CDR3 protein is CASSQWDSGAEAFF. The CDR3 DNA follows: TGTGCCAGCAGCCAATGGGACAGTGGGGCTGAAGCTTTCTTT.